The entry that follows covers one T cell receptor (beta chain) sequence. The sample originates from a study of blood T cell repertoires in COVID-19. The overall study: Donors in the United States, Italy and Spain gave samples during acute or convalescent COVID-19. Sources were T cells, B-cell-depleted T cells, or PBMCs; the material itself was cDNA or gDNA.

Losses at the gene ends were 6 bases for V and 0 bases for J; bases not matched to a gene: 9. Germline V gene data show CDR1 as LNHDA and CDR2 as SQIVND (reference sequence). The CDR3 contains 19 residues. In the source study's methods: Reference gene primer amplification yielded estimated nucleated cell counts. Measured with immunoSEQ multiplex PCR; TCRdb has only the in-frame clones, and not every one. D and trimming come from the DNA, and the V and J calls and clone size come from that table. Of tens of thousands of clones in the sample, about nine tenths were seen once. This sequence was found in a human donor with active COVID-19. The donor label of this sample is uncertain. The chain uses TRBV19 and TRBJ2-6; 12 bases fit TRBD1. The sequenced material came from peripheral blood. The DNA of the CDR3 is TGTGCCAGTAGGGACCCTGGGACAGGGGGCTACTCTGGGGCCAACGTCCTGACTTTC. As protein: CASRDPGTGGYSGANVLTF.